This T cell receptor (beta chain) was found in a study of cytomegalovirus exposure and HLA in healthy donors. Trimming took 7 bases from V and 7 from J, leaving 32 bases between them. This CDR3 has 18 residues. The V gene's germline CDR1 is MDHEN and CDR2 SYDVKM. The primer mix had 60 Vbeta and 13 Jbeta primers. Sequenced by immunoSEQ multiplex PCR; TCRdb stores in-frame clones only, minus some. Among more than 85,000 clones listed, 75% to 80% were seen once. General study results and limits: Common viral pathogens seemed to be connected with several of the most significant clusters, according to a later analysis.

About this clone: What it recognizes is unknown.

The receptor was derived from a male donor in good health and CMV-seropositive. The sequenced sample consisted of PBMCs. This sequence joins TRBV28 and TRBJ2-7; tentatively, D is TRBD1 (5 bases). Written as DNA, the CDR3 is TGTGCCAGCAATAGACAATGGCAGGAAGCTGGGGCGCGGCGGGAGCAGTACTTC. Translating it yields CASNRQWQEAGARREQYF.